This T cell receptor (beta chain) was observed in a study of cytomegalovirus exposure and HLA in healthy donors. Study background: The 120 validation repertoires matched the roughly 630 first-cohort repertoires in platform, a later analysis reported.

Per germline, CDR1 SNHLY and CDR2 FYNNEI. CDR3 length: 15 amino acids. With 5 bases clipped from V and 5 bases from J, the junction kept 7 bases outside the gene matches. Whole-study findings and limits: Diagnosis of cytomegalovirus status made by the classifier reportedly showed high specificity and sensitivity. Among TCR beta chains, those listed as cytomegalovirus-associated numbered over 150.

While the first cohort had hundreds of subjects, the donors belonged to the separate validation cohort of 100 to 150 subjects. Worth noting for this clone: Its specificity is unknown. In the same sample, other DNA sequences code for this CDR3.

The data were produced by immunoSEQ multiplex PCR, yet TCRdb's version contains in-frame clones alone and is incomplete. The sample contains 100,000 to 150,000 clones, roughly 94% of which appear only once. This receptor was identified in a woman between 18 and 29 years old in good health and CMV-seronegative. This chain uses TRBV2 with TRBJ2-2, with 8 bases identical to TRBD1. The source material was PBMCs. CDR3 sequence: CASSPGQGRTGELFF. For the CDR3, the DNA is TGTGCCAGCAGTCCAGGACAGGGACGGACCGGGGAGCTGTTTTTT.